This TCR beta chain was found in a study of post-analysis software for immune sequencing data. Study conclusions and caveats: Controls had significantly higher normalized Chao1 diversity than multiple sclerosis patients. Among roughly five TRBV segments more frequent in patients than controls were TRBV5-6, TRBV5-1 and TRBV20-1. Co-batched samples clustered tightly together by F measure.

The library was made from cDNA and included unique molecular identifiers. About half a million cDNA molecules were recovered from an input of roughly 0.95 to 10 million T cells. TCRdb analysed the PCR reads with MiXCR anew, one entry per CDR3 protein. The sample lists about 430,000 distinct CDR3 sequences; roughly 38% were seen once. To note about this clonotype: Its antigen is not identified.

V was pared by 1 base and J by 5 bases, with 9 bases between. The CDR3 is 13 amino acids. The receptor's source is a girl between 2 and 10 years old with multiple sclerosis. The sequenced sample consisted of blood. The chain combines TRBV12-3 or TRBV12-4 with TRBJ2-7, with a weak D call TRBD2 (5 bases). CDR3 in DNA: TGTGCCAGCAGTTTAGTCTCTAGCCACGAGCAGTACTTC. Amino acids: CASSLVSSHEQYF.